The 25 T cell receptor beta chains below all came from one sample that was sequenced in a study of blood T cells in healthy people across ages. Together with a sample-barcoded 5' primer, a J-beta primer mix was included in a second PCR lasting about 7 to 12 cycles. TCRdb analysed the 5' RACE reads with MiXCR anew, one entry per CDR3 protein. The table lists 1 million to 1.2 million distinct CDR3 sequences, around two fifths of them singletons, with 10% to 15% in the top ten. The sample consisted of blood. These receptors all stem from a man between 18 and 35 years old in good health.

The V and J genes are TRBV4-2 and TRBJ1-1; D is possibly TRBD1 (6 bases). CDR3 length: 12 residues. Germline-derived CDR1 and CDR2 are LGHNA and YNFKEQ. V lost 4 bases and J 10 bases, leaving 13 bases between the germline ends. The CDR3 sequence: CASSPLGQRAFF. DNA of the CDR3: TGTGCCAGCAGCCCCCTGGGACAACGAGCTTTCTTT.

Details on this clonotype: A much larger clone is a single base away; this may be a read error. The chain employs TRBV6-5 and TRBJ2-1, with TRBD1 identical over 9 bases. CDR1 is MNHEY and CDR2 is SVGAGI in the germline V gene. The CDR3 is made up of 14 amino acids. J gave up 8 bases and V 5 bases, and 7 bases lay outside the gene matches. The CDR3 protein is CASSDGTGWDEQFF. The CDR3 DNA sequence: TGTGCCAGCAGTGACGGGACAGGGTGGGATGAGCAGTTCTTC.

This clonotype was recorded a few times. The rearrangement uses TRBV24-1 and TRBJ2-7; no definite D call. The germline V gene has CDR1 KGHDR and CDR2 SFDVKD. The CDR3 consists of 14 residues. Trimming removed 3 bases at V and 2 bases at J, with 10 bases between. The CDR3, as DNA: TGTGCCACCAGTGATCCCGATTTAGCCTACGAGCAGTACTTC. Translation gives CATSDPDLAYEQYF.

The chain employs TRBV6-2 or TRBV6-3 and TRBJ2-7, with D perhaps matching TRBD1 (5 bases). Trimming took 6 bases from V and 6 from J, leaving 15 bases between them. Per the germline V gene, CDR1 is MNHEY and CDR2 is SVGEGT. The CDR3 has 13 residues. CDR3 bases: TGTGCCAGCAGCTCCAATACAGGCACCGAGCAGTACTTC. It is translated as CASSSNTGTEQYF.

The gene calls are TRBV20-1 and TRBJ2-2; maybe TRBD2 (5 bases). Germline V gene data show CDR1 as DFQATT and CDR2 as SNEGSKA (reference sequence). The CDR3 covers 11 residues. V gave up 6 bases and J gave up 7 bases, with 9 bases separating them. CDR3 DNA: TGCAGTGCCGCGAGGGACGGGGAGCTGTTTTTT. This encodes CSAARDGELFF.

The gene calls are TRBV11-2 and TRBJ2-2, with D possibly TRBD1 on 6 matching bases. This CDR3 spans 16 amino acids. Trimming cost V 2 bases and J 0 bases, with 10 bases left between them. Germline V gene data show CDR1 as SGHAT and CDR2 as FQNNGV. The CDR3 DNA follows: TGTGCCAGCAGCTTATTCGAGGGGGCGAACACCGGGGAGCTGTTTTTT. It is translated as CASSLFEGANTGELFF.

This clonotype was observed a handful of times. The chain couples TRBV4-3 to TRBJ2-6; tentative D call: TRBD1 (5 bases). In germline, CDR1 is LGHNA, CDR2 YSLEER. The V end was cut by 0 bases, the J end by 3 bases, with 18 bases between. The CDR3 contains 19 residues. CDR3 region: CASSQDSPSGSLGANVLTF. The CDR3 DNA sequence: TGCGCCAGCAGCCAAGATAGTCCTTCAGGGTCCCTTGGGGCCAACGTCCTGACTTTC.

The CDR3 spells CASSLGPDHGYTF. In DNA form, the CDR3 reads TGTGCCAGCAGTTTAGGTCCGGACCATGGCTACACCTTC. This rearrangement joins TRBV12-3 or TRBV12-4 to TRBJ1-2; D is undetermined. V was trimmed by 1 base and J by 6 bases, leaving 9 bases between them. The CDR3 loop spans 13 amino acids.

The J gene is TRBJ1-4, the V gene TRBV6-4; 9 bases agree with TRBD1. V lost 2 bases and J lost 4; bases outside the gene matches: 2. Germline-derived CDR1 and CDR2 are MRHNA and SNTAGT. The CDR3 spans 15 residues. CDR3 sequence: CASSDLDRGNEKLFF. CDR3 bases: TGTGCCAGCAGTGACCTGGACAGGGGTAATGAAAAACTGTTTTTT.

The table lists this clonotype with a few counts. This chain's CDR3 is CASSHDRDSDGYTF. The CDR3 DNA reads TGTGCCAGCAGCCACGACCGGGACAGCGATGGCTACACCTTC. The genes are TRBV5-4 and TRBJ1-2; 7 positions agree with TRBD1. Germline lookup yields CDR1 SGHNT and CDR2 YYREEE (reference sequence). Losses at the gene ends were 4 bases for V and 6 bases for J; bases not matched to a gene: 9. The CDR3 has 14 residues.

This chain links TRBV4-1 with TRBJ1-2; the D gene is possibly TRBD1 (5 bases). V was shortened by 3 bases and J by 0 bases, with 11 bases between the two germline ends. The germline V gene has CDR1 MGHRA and CDR2 YSYEKL. There are 15 residues in the CDR3. CDR3 sequence: CASSHTTDTNYGYTF. The DNA for the CDR3 is TGCGCCAGCAGCCACACGACGGACACTAACTATGGCTACACCTTC.

In this sample, this clonotype turned up a few times. The genes are TRBV20-1 and TRBJ2-3, with D perhaps being TRBD1 or TRBD2 (6 bases each). CDR3 length: 15 residues. V was pared by 1 base and J by 3 bases, with 14 bases between. In germline, CDR1 is DFQATT, CDR2 SNEGSKA (reference sequence). The CDR3 DNA follows: TGCAGTGCTAGAGGGAGGGGGAGATTAACAGATACGCAGTATTTT. It specifies CSARGRGRLTDTQYF.

CDR3 bases: TGTGCCATCCGACCGGCAGGGGGAAACACTGAAGCTTTCTTT. Translation: CAIRPAGGNTEAFF. The J gene is TRBJ1-1, the V gene TRBV6-5, with 7 bases aligning to TRBD1. The CDR3 consists of 14 residues. Germline values: CDR1 MNHEY, CDR2 SVGAGI. With 10 bases clipped from V and 2 bases from J, the junction kept 10 bases outside the gene matches.

V and J are TRBV12-3 or TRBV12-4 and TRBJ1-1; TRBD1 agrees at 10 bases. The CDR3 runs to 15 residues. The V and J ends lost 6 bases and 3 bases, in that order; junction bases with no gene match: 7. CDR3 sequence (DNA): TGTGCCAGCAGCAAGACAGGGGGCGGGGACACTGAAGCTTTCTTT. It codes for CASSKTGGGDTEAFF.

This clonotype was observed a few times. The chain carries TRBV27 and TRBJ2-1, with 10 bases matching TRBD1. Germline V gene sequence: CDR1 MNHEY, CDR2 SMNVEV (reference sequence). J was trimmed by 9 bases and V by 0 bases; bases with no gene match: 5. CDR3 length: 15 residues. CDR3 in DNA: TGTGCCAGCAGTTTATCAGGGACAGGGGTGGTTGAGCAGTTCTTC. Its translation: CASSLSGTGVVEQFF.

This chain joins TRBV20-1 and TRBJ2-7; 10 positions match TRBD2. This CDR3 region has 15 residues. V lost 6 bases to trimming and J lost 7 bases; unmatched junction nucleotides: 15. Germline V gene sequence: CDR1 DFQATT, CDR2 SNEGSKA (reference sequence). The CDR3 sequence is CSAMRTSGPYNEQYF. CDR3 bases: TGCAGTGCCATGAGGACTAGCGGACCCTACAATGAGCAGTACTTC.

Only a few counts were recorded for this clonotype. V gene TRBV10-3 combines with J gene TRBJ1-2; D unclear. Trimming took 6 bases from V and 0 from J, leaving 14 bases between them. The CDR3 loop spans 15 amino acids. Germline CDR1 ENHRY, CDR2 SYGVKD. In DNA, the CDR3 is TGTGCCATCAGCCGGCAGGCCTCTTCTAACTATGGCTACACCTTC. This codes for CAISRQASSNYGYTF.

This clonotype was observed a handful of times. The chain employs TRBV4-2 and TRBJ1-5; maybe TRBD1 (5 bases). The V end lost 0 bases, the J end lost 7 bases, and 13 bases lay between the germline ends. Germline V gene lookup returns CDR1 LGHNA and CDR2 YNFKEQ. The CDR3 covers 15 residues. The CDR3 region is CASSQDNGQGQPQHF. The DNA of the CDR3 is TGTGCCAGCAGCCAAGATAACGGGCAGGGACAGCCCCAGCATTTT.

This clonotype was seen at least ten times. This rearrangement joins TRBV7-9 to TRBJ2-1; D might be TRBD1 (6 bases). Germline V gene lookup returns CDR1 SEHNR and CDR2 FQNEAQ (reference sequence). V was trimmed by 2 bases and J by 2 bases, leaving 7 bases between them. This CDR3 is built from 14 residues. CDR3 loop: CASSLSGAYNEQFF. The CDR3 DNA sequence: TGTGCCAGCAGCTTATCAGGGGCCTACAATGAGCAGTTCTTC.

Points on this clonotype: The junction does not match germline at one end; this may be a read error. The rearrangement joins TRBV4-3 to TRBJ2-1; 9 nucleotides agree with TRBD2. The CDR3 length is 16 residues. Per germline, CDR1 LGHNA and CDR2 YSLEER. The CDR3 reads CASSPHTAGGFNEQSF. As DNA, the CDR3 is TGCGCCAGCAGCCCCCACACAGCGGGGGGTTTCAATGAGCAGTCCTTC.

This clonotype was recorded only once. V usage is TRBV4-1 and J usage is TRBJ1-3; D is ambiguous. The germline V gene encodes CDR1 MGHRA and CDR2 YSYEKL. V was trimmed by 2 bases and J by 2 bases, leaving 4 bases between them. CDR3 length: 13 residues. DNA for the CDR3: TGCGCCAGCAGCCAATCAACTGGAAACACCATATATTTT. Translated: CASSQSTGNTIYF.

This chain uses TRBV4-1 with TRBJ1-1; 8 bases line up with TRBD1. V was pared by 0 bases and J by 7 bases, with 7 bases of the junction left unmatched. The CDR3 length is 15 residues. Germline assignment: CDR1 MGHRA and CDR2 YSYEKL. CDR3 in DNA: TGCGCCAGCAGCCAAGATGGACAGGGCGCCTTTGAAGCTTTCTTT. This sequence encodes CASSQDGQGAFEAFF.

Only a few counts were recorded for this clonotype. The chain links TRBV2 to TRBJ2-7; D gene ambiguous. V was cut by 4 bases and J by 2 bases, with 9 bases left in between. Germline V gene data show CDR1 as SNHLY and CDR2 as FYNNEI. The CDR3 sequence is 13 residues long. The CDR3 is CASSVDEAYEQYF. The CDR3 DNA reads as TGTGCCAGCAGTGTCGACGAAGCCTACGAGCAGTACTTC.

This clonotype was detected only a few times. The chain employs TRBV6-5 and TRBJ2-1; TRBD2 aligns across 10 bases. This CDR3 comprises 14 residues. The germline CDR1 and CDR2 sequences are MNHEY and SVGAGI. V lost 0 bases and J lost 15; bases outside the gene matches: 8. The CDR3 DNA reads as TGTGCCAGCAGTTACTCGGGGAGCGGGGGGGCCCTGTTCTTC. Translation: CASSYSGSGGALFF.

The chain joins TRBV7-9 to TRBJ1-1; perhaps TRBD1 as D (5 bases). Trimming removed 4 bases from V and 10 bases from J, with 13 bases in between. The CDR3 runs to 12 residues. CDR1 and CDR2 (germline): SEHNR, FQNEAQ (reference sequence). The CDR3 sequence: CASSSRGRGAFF. In DNA, the CDR3 is TGTGCCAGCAGCTCGAGGGGTAGAGGAGCTTTCTTT. Supplemented by reference TRBV7-9 and TRBJ1-1, the full variable domain reads DTGVSQNPRHKITKRGQNVTFRCDPISEHNRLYWYRQTLGQGPEFLTYFQNEAQLEKSRLLSDRFSAERPKGSFSTLEIQRTEQGDSAMYLCASSSRGRGAFFGQGTRLTVV.